These T cell receptor beta chains were read from a single sample in a study of blood T cells in healthy people across ages. TCRdb ran MiXCR on the 5' RACE reads and lists one entry per CDR3 protein. In the table there are hundreds of thousands of distinct CDR3 sequences, around 45% of which are singletons. The material sequenced was blood. The receptors stem from a woman in her fifties or sixties in good health. CDR3s leave out the opening cysteine and the closing phenylalanine or tryptophan. A D gene is named only where the DNA matches it firmly.

j_call v_call d_call cdr3_aa
TRBJ2-7 TRBV7-2 . ASSLGDRIGPEQY
TRBJ2-4 TRBV6-6 . ASSDSTENIQY
TRBJ1-5 TRBV30 . AWSTGQPRPQH
TRBJ1-1 TRBV6-2/TRBV6-3 . ASSYRGNTEAF
TRBJ2-7 TRBV7-2 TRBD1 ASSLRQGAEQY
TRBJ1-6 TRBV24-1 TRBD1 ATSDLNDRGTASPLH
TRBJ1-4 TRBV5-5 TRBD1 ASRLQGALNEKLF
TRBJ1-2 TRBV7-9 . ASSLRGGYGYT
. TRBV12-3/TRBV12-4 . ASSHREGTYEQY
TRBJ2-1 TRBV3-1 . ASSWEGNEQF
TRBJ2-3 TRBV29-1 . SVDWDSTDTQY
TRBJ2-4 TRBV7-2 TRBD1 ASSPRTGGSKNIQY
TRBJ2-3 TRBV10-3 . AITSGFTDTQY
TRBJ1-2 TRBV20-1 . SARVRGGGNGYT
. TRBV29-1 TRBD2 SATGTSGSGDEQY
TRBJ1-5 TRBV4-3 . ASSQDQGWNQPQH
TRBJ2-7 TRBV6-5 TRBD1 ASSKQGKLIYEQY
TRBJ2-5 TRBV3-1 TRBD2 ASSTWSGTYQETQY
TRBJ1-5 TRBV28 . ASTRRRISNQPQH
TRBJ1-2 TRBV20-1 . SARPASSGYT
TRBJ2-1 TRBV20-1 TRBD1 SASRGQPNEQF
TRBJ2-1 TRBV29-1 . SVDSGVRF
TRBJ1-2 TRBV9 . ASSVDPGLANYGYT
TRBJ2-7 TRBV7-8 . VSSLEGTLSEQY
TRBJ2-3 TRBV20-1 . SVRRGGPDTQY
TRBJ2-7 TRBV7-2 . ASSYWGAGGEQY
TRBJ1-2 TRBV2 . ASSDHRVLYGYT
TRBJ2-7 TRBV2 TRBD2 ASSTTSGVSYEQY
TRBJ2-1 TRBV20-1 TRBD2 SARGLAGGNEQF
TRBJ2-3 TRBV12-3/TRBV12-4 . ASRPGGGPDTQY
TRBJ1-4 TRBV7-2 TRBD1 ASSPPGTGRKLF
TRBJ2-7 TRBV6-2/TRBV6-3 . ASSYTTGGAVSSYEQY
TRBJ2-5 TRBV20-1 . SADRQTYQETQY
. TRBV7-9 TRBD2 ASSRGGTYNEQY
TRBJ2-7 TRBV6-5 . ASKSALGSFYEQY
TRBJ1-1 TRBV20-1 TRBD1 SARDGDRGYTEAF
. TRBV20-1 . SARRTAQETQY
TRBJ1-6 TRBV18 . ASSPEPKDSPLH
TRBJ2-5 TRBV29-1 TRBD1 SVTGGKETQY
TRBJ2-1 TRBV4-3 TRBD2 ASSQEWLAGGRQF
TRBJ2-4 TRBV12-3/TRBV12-4 . ASSETGSKNIQY
TRBJ2-7 TRBV28 TRBD1 ASTLSGTGAYEQY
TRBJ2-4 TRBV6-2/TRBV6-3 TRBD1 ASSPGTGREAKNIQY
TRBJ2-7 TRBV29-1 TRBD1 SVQGQGSFREQY
TRBJ1-5 TRBV12-3/TRBV12-4 . ASSYLSAQH
TRBJ2-3 TRBV2 . ASRLGDTQY
TRBJ1-2 TRBV14 . ASSQGFYYGYT
TRBJ2-1 TRBV4-2 . ASSLWRGGGHNEQF
TRBJ2-1 TRBV7-7 TRBD2 ASSLASAGAYNEQF
TRBJ2-7 TRBV10-1 . ASSVTVGYEQY
TRBJ1-2 TRBV4-1 . ASSQEGAASYGYT
TRBJ2-1 TRBV7-3 TRBD2 ASSSTSGSVGGQF
TRBJ2-7 TRBV19 TRBD1 ASSWDSYSYEQY
TRBJ2-5 TRBV28 . ASRPLGGNEQY
TRBJ2-7 TRBV20-1 TRBD2 SARAGLAGTYEQY